These T cell receptor beta chains were read from a single sample in a study of blood T cells in healthy people across ages. TCRdb passed the 5' RACE reads through MiXCR, listing each CDR3 protein once. The table lists about 640,000 distinct CDR3 sequences, approximately 30% of them singletons. The sequenced sample consisted of blood. The receptors were sampled from a woman of 80 years or more in good health. CDR3s include the opening cysteine and the closing phenylalanine or tryptophan. Each record gives: clone size, V gene, J gene, D gene, CDR3 DNA, CDR3 protein. D genes are given only for firm matches. Size tells how often a clone was seen (once, few, many) or the class of an expanded clone, and some rows leave it out.

few,TRBV10-2,TRBJ1-5,-,TGCGCCAGCAGTGAGTTAGACGGAATAAATCAGCCCCAGCATTTT,CASSELDGINQPQHF
many,TRBV25-1,TRBJ2-7,-,TGTGCCAGCGGGGGCCGGGGAAACTACGAGCAGTACTTC,CASGGRGNYEQYF
-,TRBV20-1,TRBJ2-5,TRBD2,TGCAGTGCTTCACCCGACGGACTAGGGGAGGAGACCCAGTACTTC,CSASPDGLGEETQYF
-,TRBV5-1,TRBJ2-3,TRBD2,TGCGCCAGCAGCGGATCTAGCGGGATAGAAAATACGCAGTATTTT,CASSGSSGIENTQYF
many,TRBV5-5,TRBJ1-5,TRBD1,TGTGCCAGCAGCCCCGCCGACAGGGGGCCTTATAGCAATCAGCCCCAGCATTTT,CASSPADRGPYSNQPQHF
few,TRBV27,TRBJ2-3,-,TGTGCCAGCACCTCCCGAGGGGGAGGCACAGATACGCAGTATTTT,CASTSRGGGTDTQYF
many,TRBV12-3/TRBV12-4,TRBJ2-7,-,TGTGCCAGCAGTCTAACGCGGATCCGCTCCTACGAGCAGTACTTC,CASSLTRIRSYEQYF
-,TRBV12-3/TRBV12-4,TRBJ2-1,-,TGTGCCAGCAGGACCCGACTGGAGGCGGGTGAGCAGTTCTTC,CASRTRLEAGEQFF
-,TRBV11-1,TRBJ2-2,TRBD1,TGTGCCAGCAGCTCCGACAGGGTCAAGGCCGGGGAGCTGTTTTTT,CASSSDRVKAGELFF
many,TRBV6-2/TRBV6-3,TRBJ2-5,-,TGTGCCAGTTCGGCCGGAGCGAGGGAGACCCAGTACTTC,CASSAGARETQYF
many,TRBV27,TRBJ1-4,-,TGTGCCAGCAGACCCAGCTTGTGGCGGAGGGGTGAAAAACTGTTTTTT,CASRPSLWRRGEKLFF
-,TRBV6-5,TRBJ1-1,-,TGTGCCAGCAGTCCCGAGTCGGGGGTAGGGGCTGAAGCTTTCTTT,CASSPESGVGAEAFF
once,TRBV7-9,TRBJ2-7,TRBD1,TGTGCCAGCAGCTATAGGACAGGATTTATCGACGAGCAGTACTTC,CASSYRTGFIDEQYF
-,TRBV2,TRBJ2-5,-,TGTGCCAGCGTAGTAGGGGGGCGTGATGAGACCCAGTACTTC,CASVVGGRDETQYF
-,TRBV27,TRBJ2-1,TRBD1,TGTGCCAGCAGTTTGGGGACAGCGGCCTACAATGAGCAGTTCTTC,CASSLGTAAYNEQFF
many,TRBV7-8,TRBJ2-4,-,TGTGCCAGCAGCGAAACGGAGACAGTGGGCATTCAGTACTTC,CASSETETVGIQYF
many,TRBV20-1,TRBJ1-6,-,TGCAGTGCTAGAGATTCAGTGGTCGGGACGTGGGATTCACCCCTCCACTTT,CSARDSVVGTWDSPLHF
-,TRBV5-1,TRBJ2-1,-,TGCGCCAGCAGCTTGGCCCCACTAGCTAACAATGAGCAGTTCTTC,CASSLAPLANNEQFF
-,TRBV7-2,TRBJ1-3,-,TGTGCCAGCAGATTAGGGGGGGGCACTGGAAACACCATATATTTT,CASRLGGGTGNTIYF
-,TRBV18,TRBJ2-7,-,TGTGCCAGCTCACCACACCCCTCGCCTTACGAGCAGTACTTC,CASSPHPSPYEQYF
many,TRBV7-9,TRBJ2-7,TRBD1,TGTGCCAGCAGCCCGGGACAGGGTTACTACGAGCAGTACTTC,CASSPGQGYYEQYF
few,TRBV6-1,TRBJ1-4,TRBD1,TGTGCCAGCAGTGGGCCCAGGACAGGGGGCCGGGGTAATGAAAAACTGTTTTTT,CASSGPRTGGRGNEKLFF
-,TRBV7-2,TRBJ2-1,TRBD1,TGTGCCAGTAGCGTTGGTGGACAGGGTTGGGCAGAGACCCAGTTCTTC,CASSVGGQGWAETQFF
-,TRBV7-6,TRBJ2-5,-,TGTGCCAGCAGCCCCCCGGACCGGGGCACCCAAGAGACCCAGTACTTC,CASSPPDRGTQETQYF
-,TRBV7-9,TRBJ2-3,-,TGTGCCAGCACCGTGACCCGGGCTGAGGATACGCAGTATTTT,CASTVTRAEDTQYF
-,TRBV4-1,TRBJ2-5,TRBD2,TGCGCCAGCAGCGGACTACAGGGTATCGGGGGGGCTCAGGAGACCCAGTACTTC,CASSGLQGIGGAQETQYF
many,TRBV6-6,TRBJ1-2,-,TGTGCCAGCAGCCGGGTAGGGGCTAGCGGCTACACCTTC,CASSRVGASGYTF
once,TRBV7-9,TRBJ1-2,-,TGTGCCAGCACCGTTACAAACTATGGCTACACCTTC,CASTVTNYGYTF
many,TRBV29-1,TRBJ2-7,TRBD1,TGCAGCGTGGGGAGTGGCAGGGGGCGGAACGAGCAGTACTTC,CSVGSGRGRNEQYF
many,TRBV4-3,TRBJ1-5,-,TGCGCCAGCAGCCAAGAGTGGGGAGGGGGCAATCAGCCCCAGCATTTT,CASSQEWGGGNQPQHF
many,TRBV5-4,TRBJ2-3,-,TGTGCCAGCAGCCTGGGATTGGGGGGAGATACGCAGTATTTT,CASSLGLGGDTQYF
-,TRBV4-2,TRBJ1-5,TRBD1,TGTGCCAGCAGCCAGGAAGGACAGGGGGGACAGCCCCAGCATTTT,CASSQEGQGGQPQHF
many,TRBV9,TRBJ2-1,-,TGTGCCAGCAGCCTTAGGAGCGCCTACAATGAGCAGTTCTTC,CASSLRSAYNEQFF
few,TRBV5-1,TRBJ1-4,-,TGCGCCAGCAGCTCCGACGGACAAACTAATGAAAAACTGTTTTTT,CASSSDGQTNEKLFF
many,TRBV6-2/TRBV6-3,TRBJ2-1,-,TGTGCCAGCAGTTACGGCCAGAGTTACAATGAGCAGTTCTTC,CASSYGQSYNEQFF
many,TRBV7-3,TRBJ2-1,TRBD2,TGTGCCAGCAGCTTACTACCCGGGACTAGCGGGGCCTACAATGAGCAGTTCTTC,CASSLLPGTSGAYNEQFF
few,TRBV4-2,TRBJ2-3,TRBD2,TGTGCCAGCAGCCAACAGGTACTAGCGGGGGCCTCAATCATGGATACGCAGTATTTT,CASSQQVLAGASIMDTQYF
many,TRBV20-1,TRBJ2-1,TRBD2,TGCAGTGCACCCTCGTTAGAGCGGGGGATGTACAATGAGCAGTTCTTC,CSAPSLERGMYNEQFF
few,TRBV11-2,TRBJ2-1,-,TGTGCCAGCAGCCCTAGTGGGGGCGAGCAGTTCTTC,CASSPSGGEQFF
many,TRBV30,TRBJ1-4,-,TGTGCCTGCCTGATTGAAAAACTGTTTTTT,CACLIEKLFF
many,TRBV9,TRBJ2-7,-,TGTGCCAGCAGCCCCCAGGGACGGCGAGGGTACGAGCAGTACTTC,CASSPQGRRGYEQYF